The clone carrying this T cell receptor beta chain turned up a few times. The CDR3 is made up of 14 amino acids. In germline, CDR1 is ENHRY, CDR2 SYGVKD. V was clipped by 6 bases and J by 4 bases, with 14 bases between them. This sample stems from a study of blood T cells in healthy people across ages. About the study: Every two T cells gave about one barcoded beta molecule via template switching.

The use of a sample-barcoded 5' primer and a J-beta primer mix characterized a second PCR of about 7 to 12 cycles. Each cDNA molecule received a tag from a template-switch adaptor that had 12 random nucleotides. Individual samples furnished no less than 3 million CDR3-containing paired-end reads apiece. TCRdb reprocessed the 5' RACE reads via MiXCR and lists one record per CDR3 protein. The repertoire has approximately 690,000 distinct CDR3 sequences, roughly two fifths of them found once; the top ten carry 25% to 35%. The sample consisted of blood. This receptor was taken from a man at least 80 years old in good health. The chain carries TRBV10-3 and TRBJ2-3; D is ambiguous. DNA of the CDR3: TGTGCCATCAGCGAAAATACGGTGCCAGATACGCAGTATTTT. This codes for CAISENTVPDTQYF.